The rows below give T cell receptor beta chains drawn from one sample of a study of human T cells and chemical hapten exposure. Each CDR3 protein gets one entry after TCRdb re-called the RACE reads with MiXCR. The sample holds 350,000 to 400,000 distinct CDR3 sequences, roughly 5.3% seen once. The sample was whole blood, taken in connection with sensitization to the hapten diphenylcyclopropenone (DPC). These receptors were taken from a woman aged 50 to 65 with alopecia areata. Some clones in this sample may be carry-over from other donors' samples. Both conserved end residues are part of each CDR3.

V gene	J gene	CDR3 protein
TRBV7-9	TRBJ1-1	CASSLFSVNTEAFF
TRBV27	TRBJ1-2	CATAYGYTF
TRBV12-5	TRBJ1-5	CASGFRTPREESQPQHF
TRBV29-1	TRBJ1-5	CSVAYIGNSNQPQHF
TRBV29-1	TRBJ2-1	CSVDPGTGIYNEQFF
TRBV3-1	TRBJ2-4	CASSQLRNIQYF
TRBV20-1	TRBJ2-7	CSAKPGTRFTGGNYEQYF
TRBV12-5	TRBJ1-3	CASGPGGDGNTIYF
TRBV27	TRBJ1-1	CASRTGGLTEAFF
TRBV7-9	TRBJ2-6	CASSLSGLSGANVLTF
TRBV18	TRBJ1-5	CASSAKGNQPQHF
TRBV7-2	TRBJ2-3	CASSLAAGVGDTQYF
TRBV6-2/TRBV6-3	TRBJ2-5	CASLGRPQETQYF
TRBV12-3/TRBV12-4	TRBJ2-7	CATQGELEEQYF
TRBV3-1	TRBJ1-2	CASSQGGGVYGYTF
TRBV7-9	TRBJ1-2	CASSIGPAGYTF